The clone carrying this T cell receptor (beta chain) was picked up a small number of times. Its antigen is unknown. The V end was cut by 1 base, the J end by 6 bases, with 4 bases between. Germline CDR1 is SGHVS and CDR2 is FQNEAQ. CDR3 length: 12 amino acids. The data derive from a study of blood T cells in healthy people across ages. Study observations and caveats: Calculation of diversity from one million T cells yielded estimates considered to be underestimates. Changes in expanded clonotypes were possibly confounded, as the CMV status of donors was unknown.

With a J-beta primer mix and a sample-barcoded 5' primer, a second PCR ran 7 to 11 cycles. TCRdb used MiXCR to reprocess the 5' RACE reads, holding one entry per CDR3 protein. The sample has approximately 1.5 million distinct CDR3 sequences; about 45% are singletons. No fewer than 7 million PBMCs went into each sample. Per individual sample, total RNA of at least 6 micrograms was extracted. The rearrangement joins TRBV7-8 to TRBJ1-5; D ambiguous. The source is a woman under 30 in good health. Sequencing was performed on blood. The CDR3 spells CASSLVRQPQHF. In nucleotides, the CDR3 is TGTGCCAGCAGCTTAGTGCGTCAGCCCCAGCATTTT.